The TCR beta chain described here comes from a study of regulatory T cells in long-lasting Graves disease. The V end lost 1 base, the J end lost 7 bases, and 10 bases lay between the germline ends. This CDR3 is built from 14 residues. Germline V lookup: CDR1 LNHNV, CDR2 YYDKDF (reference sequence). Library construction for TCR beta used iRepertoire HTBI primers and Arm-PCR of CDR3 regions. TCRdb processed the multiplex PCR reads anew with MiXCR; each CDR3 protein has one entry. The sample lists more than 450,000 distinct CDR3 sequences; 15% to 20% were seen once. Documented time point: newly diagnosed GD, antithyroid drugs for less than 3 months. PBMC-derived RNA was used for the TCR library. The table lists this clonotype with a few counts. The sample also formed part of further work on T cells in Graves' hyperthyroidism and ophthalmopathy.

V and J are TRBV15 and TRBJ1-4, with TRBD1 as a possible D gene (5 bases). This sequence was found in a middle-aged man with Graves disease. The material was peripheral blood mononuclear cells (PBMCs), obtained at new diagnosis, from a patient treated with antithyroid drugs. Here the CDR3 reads CATSRVRDPEKLFF. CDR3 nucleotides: TGTGCCACCAGCAGAGTTCGGGACCCTGAAAAACTGTTTTTT.